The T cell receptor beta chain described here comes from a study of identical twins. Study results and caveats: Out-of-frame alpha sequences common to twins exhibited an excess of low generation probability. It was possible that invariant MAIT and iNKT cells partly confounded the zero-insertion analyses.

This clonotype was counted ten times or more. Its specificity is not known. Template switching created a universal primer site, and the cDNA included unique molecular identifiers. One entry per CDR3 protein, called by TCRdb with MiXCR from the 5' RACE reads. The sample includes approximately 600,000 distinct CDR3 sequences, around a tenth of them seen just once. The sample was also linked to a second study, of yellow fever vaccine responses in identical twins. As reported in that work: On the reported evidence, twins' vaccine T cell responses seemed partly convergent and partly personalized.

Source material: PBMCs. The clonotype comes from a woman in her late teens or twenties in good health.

The CDR3 here is CSAVSSGTVYEQYF. The CDR3 DNA reads TGCAGTGCAGTATCTAGCGGGACCGTCTACGAGCAGTACTTC. V is TRBV20-1 and J is TRBJ2-7; 9 bases are a match to TRBD2. The CDR3 runs 14 residues. Unmatched junction bases numbered 9, after V lost 6 bases and J lost 3 bases. Germline CDR1 DFQATT, CDR2 SNEGSKA (reference sequence).